The 11 T cell receptor beta chains presented below share a single source sample, sequenced in a study of blood T cell repertoires in COVID-19 (dated by TCRdb to about 2020). Receptor libraries were prepared by the immunoSEQ multiplex PCR assay. This is the immuneACCESS table as TCRdb keeps it, with only in-frame sequences that have V and J called. A part of the clones is gone; compared with another copy, unresolved V genes explain less than half, and the rest is unexplained. This sample comprises about 140,000 clones, 75% to 80% of them detected only once. The leading ten clones occupy roughly 9% of the sample. Sequencing was carried out using peripheral blood. Every receptor here comes from a woman aged 50 to 60 with active or convalescent COVID-19.

The chain couples TRBV7-2 to TRBJ2-2, with no clear D. Trimming stripped 1 base from V and 1 base from J, with 10 bases between. CDR3 size: 16 residues. The germline V gene encodes CDR1 SGHTA and CDR2 FQGNSA. CDR3 region: CASSLVRRRNTGELFF. The CDR3 DNA follows: TGTGCCAGCAGCTTAGTGAGGCGGAGGAACACCGGGGAGCTGTTTTTT.

The V call is TRBV6-1, the J call TRBJ2-7, with 8 bases matching TRBD2. V lost 0 bases, J lost 4 bases, and 8 bases stayed unmatched. Germline V gene data show CDR1 as MNHNS and CDR2 as SASEGT. The CDR3 has 16 amino acids. The CDR3 DNA is TGTGCCAGCAGTGAAGCGGGACTAGGTGTAAGATACGAGCAGTACTTC. Translated, it gives CASSEAGLGVRYEQYF.

The chain is built from TRBV6-4 and TRBJ1-1, with 7 bases that match TRBD1. This CDR3 is 14 amino acids long. The germline gives CDR1 MRHNA, CDR2 SNTAGT. With 4 bases clipped from V and 1 base from J, the junction kept 3 bases outside the gene matches. The CDR3 loop is CASSAGTANTEAFF. DNA of the CDR3: TGTGCCAGCAGTGCGGGGACAGCGAACACTGAAGCTTTCTTT.

This chain links TRBV6-2 or TRBV6-3 with TRBJ2-3, with a tentative D call TRBD1 (7 bases). V was clipped by 5 bases and J by 4 bases, with 16 bases between them. This CDR3 spans 15 amino acids. Germline-derived CDR1 and CDR2 are MNHEY and SVGEGT. CDR3 region: CASSTTGTGADTQYF. CDR3 nucleotide sequence: TGTGCCAGCAGTACGACAGGGACGGGAGCAGATACGCAGTATTTT.

V is TRBV2 and J is TRBJ1-4; 8 nucleotides agree with TRBD1. CDR3 size: 12 residues. Losses at the gene ends were 6 bases for V and 7 bases for J; bases not matched to a gene: 1. Germline CDR1 reads SNHLY; CDR2 reads FYNNEI. CDR3 nucleotides: TGTGCCAGCAGCCAGGGGGCTGAAAAACTGTTTTTT. Amino acid sequence: CASSQGAEKLFF.

The V and J genes are TRBV7-2 and TRBJ2-5; 14 bases align to TRBD2. Germline values: CDR1 SGHTA, CDR2 FQGNSA. This CDR3 comprises 17 residues. The V gene end was trimmed by 5 bases and the J gene end by 5 bases; junction bases not matched to a gene: 10. CDR3 sequence: CASSARLAGGPGETQYF. CDR3 coding DNA: TGTGCCAGCAGCGCCAGACTAGCGGGGGGGCCGGGGGAGACCCAGTACTTC.

The J gene is TRBJ2-7, the V gene TRBV11-2, with D uncertain. Deletions cut 1 base from V and 0 bases from J, with 7 bases between. The germline gives CDR1 SGHAT, CDR2 FQNNGV. The CDR3 sequence is 14 residues long. The CDR3 region is CASSLVENSYEQYF. The CDR3 DNA is TGTGCCAGCAGCTTAGTAGAAAACTCCTACGAGCAGTACTTC.

V and J are TRBV29-1 and TRBJ2-5, with D perhaps TRBD1 (6 bases). CDR1 and CDR2 (germline): SQVTM, ANQGSEA. Trimming pared 1 base from V and 2 bases from J, leaving 20 bases between. The CDR3 is made up of 17 amino acids. CDR3: CSVEGGVRDIPQETQYF. As DNA, the CDR3 is TGCAGCGTTGAAGGTGGGGTTAGGGACATCCCTCAAGAGACCCAGTACTTC.

The gene calls are TRBV28 and TRBJ1-4; D gene ambiguous. V was pared by 6 bases and J by 5 bases, with 13 bases between. CDR3 size: 14 residues. Germline CDR1 and CDR2: MDHEN and SYDVKM. CDR3 in DNA: TGTGCCAGCAGCCCCCAGGACTTGAATGAAAAACTGTTTTTT. Translated, it gives CASSPQDLNEKLFF.

This clone showed up just a few times. The V call is TRBV6-2 or TRBV6-3, the J call TRBJ2-7, with 9 bases identical to TRBD2. The germline V gene encodes CDR1 MNHEY and CDR2 SVGEGT. The V gene end was trimmed by 0 bases and the J gene end by 6 bases; junction bases not matched to a gene: 9. The CDR3 has 16 residues. CDR3 sequence (DNA): TGTGCCAGCAGTTACTCGAGACCACCGGGACTAGCCGAGCAGTACTTC. Protein sequence: CASSYSRPPGLAEQYF.

The chain has TRBV25-1 and TRBJ1-5, with D perhaps TRBD1 (5 bases). Germline V CDR1 and CDR2: MGHDK, SYGVNS. Trimming left V 4 bases short and J 5 bases short, with 12 bases between. There are 14 residues in the CDR3. CDR3 loop: CASSGGVVDQPQHF. CDR3 coding DNA: TGTGCCAGCAGTGGGGGGGTAGTAGATCAGCCCCAGCATTTT.